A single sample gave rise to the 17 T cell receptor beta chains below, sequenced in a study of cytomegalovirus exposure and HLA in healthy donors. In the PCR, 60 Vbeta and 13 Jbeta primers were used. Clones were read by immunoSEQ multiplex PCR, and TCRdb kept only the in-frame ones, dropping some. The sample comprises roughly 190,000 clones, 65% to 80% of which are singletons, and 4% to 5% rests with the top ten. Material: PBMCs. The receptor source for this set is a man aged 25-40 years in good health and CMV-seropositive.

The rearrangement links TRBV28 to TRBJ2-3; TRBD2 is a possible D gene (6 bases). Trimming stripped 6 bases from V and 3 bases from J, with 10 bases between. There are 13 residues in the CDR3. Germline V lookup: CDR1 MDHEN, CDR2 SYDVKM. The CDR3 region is CASSYGSTDTQYF. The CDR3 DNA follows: TGTGCCAGCAGCTACGGGAGTACAGATACGCAGTATTTT.

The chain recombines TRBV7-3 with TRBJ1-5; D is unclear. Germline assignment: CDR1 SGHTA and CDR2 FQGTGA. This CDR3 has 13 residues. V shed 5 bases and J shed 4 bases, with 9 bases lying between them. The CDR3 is CASSSDGNQPQHF. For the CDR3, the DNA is TGTGCCAGCAGCAGCGACGGTAATCAGCCCCAGCATTTT.

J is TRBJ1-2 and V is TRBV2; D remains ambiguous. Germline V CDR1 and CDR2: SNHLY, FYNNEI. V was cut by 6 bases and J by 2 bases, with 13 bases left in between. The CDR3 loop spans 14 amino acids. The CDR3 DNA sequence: TGTGCCAGCAGCGGAGTAATACGGAACTATGGCTACACCTTC. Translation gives CASSGVIRNYGYTF.

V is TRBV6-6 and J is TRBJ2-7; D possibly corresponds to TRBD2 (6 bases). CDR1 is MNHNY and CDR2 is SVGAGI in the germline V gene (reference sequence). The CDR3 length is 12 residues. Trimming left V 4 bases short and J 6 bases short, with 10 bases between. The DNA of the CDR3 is TGTGCCAGCAGTTGGTGGCGGGGCGAGCAGTACTTC. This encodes CASSWWRGEQYF.

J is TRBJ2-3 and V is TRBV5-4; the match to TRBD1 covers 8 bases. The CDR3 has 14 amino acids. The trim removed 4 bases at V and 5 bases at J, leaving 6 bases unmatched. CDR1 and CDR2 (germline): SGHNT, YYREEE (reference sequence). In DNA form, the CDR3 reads TGTGCCAGCAGCGCGGACAGGGTCGGAGATACGCAGTATTTT. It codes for CASSADRVGDTQYF.

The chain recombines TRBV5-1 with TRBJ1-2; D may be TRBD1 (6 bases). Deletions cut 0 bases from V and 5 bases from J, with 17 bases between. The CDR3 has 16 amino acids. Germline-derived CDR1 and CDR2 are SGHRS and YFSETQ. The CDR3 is CASSLGGETGFYGYTF. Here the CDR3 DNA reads TGCGCCAGCAGCTTGGGTGGAGAGACAGGCTTTTATGGCTACACCTTC.

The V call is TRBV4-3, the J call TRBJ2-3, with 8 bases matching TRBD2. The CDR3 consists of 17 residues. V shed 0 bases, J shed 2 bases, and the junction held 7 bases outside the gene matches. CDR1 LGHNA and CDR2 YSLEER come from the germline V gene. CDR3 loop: CASSQEAAGVITDTQYF. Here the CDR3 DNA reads TGCGCCAGCAGCCAAGAAGCAGCGGGGGTTATCACAGATACGCAGTATTTT.

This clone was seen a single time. CDR3 residues: CASSPQRTENTGELFF. DNA of the CDR3: TGTGCCAGCTCACCTCAGAGGACAGAGAACACCGGGGAGCTGTTTTTT. The J gene is TRBJ2-2, the V gene TRBV18; D may be TRBD1 (6 bases). This CDR3 is built from 16 residues. V was trimmed by 3 bases and J by 1 base, leaving 12 bases between them. Per the germline V gene, CDR1 is KGHSH and CDR2 is LQKENI.

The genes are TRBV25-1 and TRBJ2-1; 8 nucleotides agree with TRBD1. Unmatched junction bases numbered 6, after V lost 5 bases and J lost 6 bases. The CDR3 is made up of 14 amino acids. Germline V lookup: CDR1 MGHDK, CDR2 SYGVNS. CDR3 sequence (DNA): TGTGCCAGCAGTACCGGGACAGGCCTCAATGAGCAGTTCTTC. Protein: CASSTGTGLNEQFF.

The CDR3: CASSPGTGYEQYF. CDR3 in DNA: TGTGCCAGCAGCCCTGGGACAGGCTACGAGCAGTACTTC. The chain is built from TRBV6-4 and TRBJ2-7, with 8 bases that match TRBD1. The CDR3 runs to 13 residues. The junction had 4 bases not matched to a gene; V was cut back by 6 bases and J by 3 bases. Germline CDR1 MRHNA, CDR2 SNTAGT.

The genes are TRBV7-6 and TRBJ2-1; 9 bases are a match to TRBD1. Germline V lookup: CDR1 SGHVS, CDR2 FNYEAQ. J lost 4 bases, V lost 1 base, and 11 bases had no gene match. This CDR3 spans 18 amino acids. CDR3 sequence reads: CASSLEVLGQGIYNEQFF. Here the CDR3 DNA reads TGTGCCAGCAGCTTAGAGGTACTGGGACAGGGTATATACAATGAGCAGTTCTTC.

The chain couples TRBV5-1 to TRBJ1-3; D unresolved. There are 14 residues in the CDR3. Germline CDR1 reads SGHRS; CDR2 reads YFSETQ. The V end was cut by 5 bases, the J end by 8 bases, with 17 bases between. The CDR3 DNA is TGCGCCAGCAGTCTCGGTGAGGCACGGGACACCATATATTTT. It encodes CASSLGEARDTIYF.

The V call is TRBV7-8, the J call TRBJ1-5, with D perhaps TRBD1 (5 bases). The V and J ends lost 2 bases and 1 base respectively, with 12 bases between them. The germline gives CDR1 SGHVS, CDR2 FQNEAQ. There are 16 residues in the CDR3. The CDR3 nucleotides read TGTGCCAGCAGCTTACAACGGACACGAAGCAATCAGCCCCAGCATTTT. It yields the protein CASSLQRTRSNQPQHF.

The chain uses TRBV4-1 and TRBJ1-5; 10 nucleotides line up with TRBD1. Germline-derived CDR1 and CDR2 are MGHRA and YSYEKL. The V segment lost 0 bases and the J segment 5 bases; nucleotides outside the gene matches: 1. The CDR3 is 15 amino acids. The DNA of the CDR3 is TGCGCCAGCAGCCAAGAGGGACAGGGGTATCAGCCCCAGCATTTT. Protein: CASSQEGQGYQPQHF.

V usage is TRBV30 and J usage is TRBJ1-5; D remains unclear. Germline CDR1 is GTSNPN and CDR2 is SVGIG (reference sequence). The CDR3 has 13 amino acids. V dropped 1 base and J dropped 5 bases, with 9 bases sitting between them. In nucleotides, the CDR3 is TGTGCCTGGAGTGGGAGCGGAGATCAGCCCCAGCATTTT. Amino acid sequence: CAWSGSGDQPQHF.

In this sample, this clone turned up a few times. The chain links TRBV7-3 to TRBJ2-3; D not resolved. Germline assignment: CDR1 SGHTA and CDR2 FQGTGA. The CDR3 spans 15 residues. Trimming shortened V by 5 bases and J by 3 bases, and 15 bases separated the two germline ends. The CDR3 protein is CASSLYGAGTDTQYF. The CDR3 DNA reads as TGTGCCAGCAGCCTTTACGGCGCCGGGACAGATACGCAGTATTTT.

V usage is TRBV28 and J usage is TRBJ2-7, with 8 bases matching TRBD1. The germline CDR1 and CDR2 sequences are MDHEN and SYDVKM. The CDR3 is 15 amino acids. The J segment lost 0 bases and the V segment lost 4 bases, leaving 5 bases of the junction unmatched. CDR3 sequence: CASSSGGEVSYEQYF. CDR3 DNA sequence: TGTGCCAGCAGTTCAGGGGGCGAGGTCTCCTACGAGCAGTACTTC. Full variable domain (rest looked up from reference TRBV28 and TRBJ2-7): DVKVTQSSRYLVKRTGEKVFLECVQDMDHENMFWYRQDPGLGLRLIYFSYDVKMKEKGDIPEGYSVSREKKERFSLILESASTNQTSMYLCASSSGGEVSYEQYFGPGTRLTVT.